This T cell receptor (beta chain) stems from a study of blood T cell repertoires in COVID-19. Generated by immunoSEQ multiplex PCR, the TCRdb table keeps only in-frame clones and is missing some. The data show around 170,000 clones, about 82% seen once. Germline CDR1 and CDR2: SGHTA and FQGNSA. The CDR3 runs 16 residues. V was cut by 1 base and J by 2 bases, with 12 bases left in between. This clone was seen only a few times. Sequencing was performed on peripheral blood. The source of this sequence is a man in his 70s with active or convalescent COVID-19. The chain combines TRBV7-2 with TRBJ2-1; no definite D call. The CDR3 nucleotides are TGTGCCAGCAGCTTAGGTATATCCAGCGCCTACAATGAGCAGTTCTTC. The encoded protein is CASSLGISSAYNEQFF.